Presented here are 14 T cell receptor beta chains from one specimen sequenced in a study of vaccination effects on CD4 cells after COVID-19. The ViraFEST assay expanded antigen-specific CD4+ T cells with viral peptide pools before sequencing. Subsequent to a culture period of under 11 days, CD4+ T cells were isolated. Participants were vaccinated with two doses of either the BNT162b2 or mRNA-1273 vaccine. These receptors lack a known antigen. The assay was immunoSEQ multiplex PCR, and TCRdb's table has in-frame clones only and misses some. The table has some 30,000 clones, approximately 78% seen once. The specimen was CD4+ T cells from PBMCs cultured with HCoV-NL63 spike peptides, collected after COVID-19 vaccination. These receptors were collected from a human donor who received a COVID-19 vaccine. Some clones in this sample may be carry-over from other donors' samples.

The V gene is TRBV11-2, the J gene TRBJ2-2; TRBD1 matches 10 bases. This CDR3 has 18 residues. In germline, CDR1 is SGHAT, CDR2 FQNNGV. With V trimmed by 8 bases and J by 2 bases, 14 bases remained unmatched. DNA of the CDR3: TGTGCCAGCCGCAGCTGGGGGCGGGACAGGGGAAACACCGGGGAGCTGTTTTTT. This encodes CASRSWGRDRGNTGELFF.

The chain combines TRBV7-2 with TRBJ1-3; tentative D call: TRBD1 (5 bases). Germline loops: CDR1 SGHTA, CDR2 FQGNSA. The CDR3 runs to 15 residues. Trimming shortened V by 1 base and J by 4 bases, and 11 bases separated the two germline ends. The CDR3 loop reads CASSLVWQGGNTIYF. The CDR3 DNA is TGTGCCAGCAGCTTAGTTTGGCAGGGAGGAAACACCATATATTTT. The whole variable domain, remainder taken from reference TRBV7-2 and TRBJ1-3, is GAGVSQSPSNKVTEKGKDVELRCDPISGHTALYWYRQSLGQGLEFLIYFQGNSAPDKSGLPSDRFSAERTGGSVSTLTIQRTQQEDSAVYLCASSLVWQGGNTIYFGEGSWLTVV.

This clone came up a few times. The chain carries TRBV21-1 and TRBJ2-7; TRBD1 is the table's D call and was not checked against the DNA. TRBV21-1 is a listed pseudogene. This CDR3 spans 13 amino acids. The CDR3 sequence is CASSEQGIYEQYV. The CDR3 region has the DNA TGTGCCAGCAGCGAACAGGGAATCTACGAGCAGTACGTC.

This chain uses TRBV3-1 (or the pseudogene TRBV3-2) with TRBJ2-3, with a possible D match to TRBD2 (5 bases). CDR1 is LGHDT, CDR2 YNNKEL, per germline (reference sequence). The CDR3 loop spans 13 amino acids. The V end lost 1 base, the J end lost 4 bases, and 6 bases lay between the germline ends. This CDR3 reads CASSQVGADTQYF. In DNA form, the CDR3 reads TGTGCCAGCAGCCAAGTCGGGGCAGATACGCAGTATTTT.

V usage is TRBV4-2 and J usage is TRBJ1-5; D ambiguous. CDR3 length: 13 amino acids. The V gene's germline CDR1 is LGHNA and CDR2 YNFKEQ. With 4 bases removed from V and 4 bases from J, the gap between germline ends came to 8 bases. CDR3 amino acids: CASSPDLNQPQHF. For the CDR3, the DNA is TGTGCCAGCAGCCCGGACCTAAATCAGCCCCAGCATTTT.

V is TRBV18 and J is TRBJ2-3; D not resolved. The germline CDR1 and CDR2 sequences are KGHSH and LQKENI. The CDR3 is 16 amino acids. V was clipped by 2 bases and J by 2 bases, with 14 bases between them. The CDR3 DNA sequence: TGTGCCAGCTCACCAAGGTTCGCCCAGACCACAGATACGCAGTATTTT. Protein sequence: CASSPRFAQTTDTQYF.

The chain couples TRBV9 to TRBJ1-4; 7 bases are shared with TRBD1. The trim removed 4 bases at V and 5 bases at J, leaving 8 bases unmatched. There are 15 residues in the CDR3. Germline V CDR1 and CDR2: SGDLS, YYNGEE. CDR3 sequence (DNA): TGTGCCAGCAGCCCGAAGGGGGACAGAAATGAAAAACTGTTTTTT. It codes for CASSPKGDRNEKLFF.

DNA of the CDR3: TGTGCCAGCTCCCCGAGCAGGGGGCTGTCTGGGACCCAGTACTTC. Protein sequence: CASSPSRGLSGTQYF. The rearrangement links TRBV6-5 to TRBJ2-5, with 8 bases lining up with TRBD1. The germline CDR1 and CDR2 sequences are MNHEY and SVGAGI. V shed 8 bases and J 7 bases; nucleotides not matched to a gene: 15. The CDR3 consists of 15 residues.

The chain combines TRBV10-1 with TRBJ2-7, with D possibly TRBD2 on 5 matching bases. The CDR3 is 14 residues long. Per germline, CDR1 WNHNN and CDR2 SYGVQD (reference sequence). The V and J ends lost 5 bases and 0 bases respectively, with 11 bases between them. CDR3 nucleotide sequence: TGCGCCAGCAGTCGGGGTTTTAACTCCTACGAGCAGTACGTC. Translating gives CASSRGFNSYEQYV.

This clone was detected once. V usage is TRBV2 and J usage is TRBJ2-3; TRBD2 is a possible D gene (7 bases). This CDR3 is built from 15 residues. The V gene lost 6 bases and the J gene lost 2 bases, with 15 bases spanning the gap. The germline V gene encodes CDR1 SNHLY and CDR2 FYNNEI. CDR3 amino acids: CASRSRGGNTDTQYF. The CDR3 bases are TGTGCCAGCAGGAGCCGCGGGGGCAACACAGATACGCAGTATTTT.

The J gene is TRBJ2-3, the V gene TRBV18; 8 bases agree with TRBD1. This CDR3 has 16 residues. Trimming at V came to 3 bases and at J to 2 bases, leaving 7 bases not matched to a gene. Germline lookup yields CDR1 KGHSH and CDR2 LQKENI. CDR3 sequence (DNA): TGTGCCAGCTCACCCCTACAGGGGGGCACCACAGATACGCAGTATTTT. Its protein product is CASSPLQGGTTDTQYF.

V gene TRBV12-3 or TRBV12-4 combines with J gene TRBJ1-1, with D unresolved. Trimming took 5 bases from V and 1 from J, leaving 8 bases between them. This CDR3 region has 13 residues. Here the CDR3 DNA reads TGTGCCAGCAGTCCCGGGGAGAACACTGAAGCTTTCTTT. It translates to CASSPGENTEAFF.

This chain links TRBV4-1 with TRBJ2-1; D possibly corresponds to TRBD1 (6 bases). The V and J ends lost 1 base and 3 bases respectively, with 19 bases between them. CDR1 and CDR2 from the germline V gene are MGHRA and YSYEKL. This CDR3 contains 18 residues. CDR3: CASSQARSWGQFYNEQFF. DNA of the CDR3: TGCGCCAGCAGCCAAGCGAGATCCTGGGGGCAATTCTACAATGAGCAGTTCTTC.

The rearrangement joins TRBV7-2 to TRBJ2-5; D is undetermined. CDR1 and CDR2 from the germline V gene are SGHTA and FQGNSA. V was pared by 6 bases and J by 1 base, with 6 bases between. The CDR3 loop spans 12 amino acids. This CDR3 is CASRRSQETQYF. CDR3 in DNA: TGTGCCAGCAGACGGAGCCAAGAGACCCAGTACTTC.